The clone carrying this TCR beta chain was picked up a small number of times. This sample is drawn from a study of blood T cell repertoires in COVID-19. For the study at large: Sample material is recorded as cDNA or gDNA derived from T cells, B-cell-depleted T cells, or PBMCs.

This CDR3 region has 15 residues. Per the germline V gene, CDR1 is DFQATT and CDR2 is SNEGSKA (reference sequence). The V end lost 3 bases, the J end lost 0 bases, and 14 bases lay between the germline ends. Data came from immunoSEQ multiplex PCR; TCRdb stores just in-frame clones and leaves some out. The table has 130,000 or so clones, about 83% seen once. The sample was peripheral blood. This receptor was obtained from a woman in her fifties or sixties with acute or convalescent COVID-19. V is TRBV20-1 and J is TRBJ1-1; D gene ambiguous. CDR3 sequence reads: CSASSLSLMNTEAFF. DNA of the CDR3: TGCAGTGCTAGTTCGCTGAGCCTCATGAACACTGAAGCTTTCTTT.